These 21 T cell receptor beta chains came from one sample sequenced in a study of shared clonotypes between healthy human individuals. The protocol was immunoSEQ multiplex PCR, while the TCRdb copy is restricted to in-frame clones and leaves out a portion. The sample lists about 2 million clones, over 85% occurring once. Terminally differentiated effector memory CD45RA+ cells were left out of the naive CD8 fraction, which was CD45RO-negative and positively selected for CCR7. Sequenced: naive CD8+ T cells sorted from blood. These receptors were collected from a man between 18 and 35 years old in good health.

The chain has TRBV15 and TRBJ2-1; D is unresolved. The CDR3 sequence is 14 residues long. V gave up 1 base and J gave up 5 bases, with 9 bases separating them. From germline, CDR1 is LNHNV and CDR2 YYDKDF (reference sequence). CDR3 nucleotide sequence: TGTGCCACCAGCAGAGCGCCCGAGGACAATGAGCAGTTCTTC. This translates into CATSRAPEDNEQFF.

This clone was counted a single time. The rearrangement links TRBV7-9 to TRBJ1-1, with D possibly TRBD1 on 5 matching bases. Germline CDR1 is SEHNR and CDR2 is FQNEAQ (reference sequence). The CDR3 loop spans 17 amino acids. Trimming removed 5 bases from V and 4 bases from J, with 23 bases in between. CDR3 amino acids: CASSQGGGKRSGTEAFF. DNA of the CDR3: TGTGCCAGCAGCCAGGGTGGAGGGAAGAGGTCGGGCACTGAAGCTTTCTTT.

The CDR3 spells CATSRDGGGADTQYF. CDR3 DNA: TGTGCCACCAGCAGAGATGGAGGGGGAGCAGATACGCAGTATTTT. The chain has TRBV15 and TRBJ2-3; D may be TRBD1 or TRBD2 (6 bases each). V was cut by 0 bases and J by 4 bases, with 11 bases left in between. The CDR3 has 15 residues. Germline CDR1 reads LNHNV; CDR2 reads YYDKDF (reference sequence). Variable domain in full (rest from reference TRBV15 and TRBJ2-3): DAMVIQNPRYQVTQFGKPVTLSCSQTLNHNVMYWYQQKSSQAPKLLFHYYDKDFNNEADTPDNFQSRRPNTSFCFLDIRSPGLGDTAMYLCATSRDGGGADTQYFGPGTRLTVL.

The chain carries TRBV7-9 and TRBJ2-1, with 12 bases identical to TRBD2. CDR3 length: 16 amino acids. Germline V lookup: CDR1 SEHNR, CDR2 FQNEAQ (reference sequence). Trimming removed 6 bases from V and 8 bases from J; junction bases left unmatched: 11. This CDR3 reads CASRIGGLAGGDEQFF. In DNA form, the CDR3 reads TGTGCCAGCAGAATCGGAGGTCTAGCGGGAGGGGATGAGCAGTTCTTC.

The chain joins TRBV28 to TRBJ1-2, with 8 bases matching TRBD1. This CDR3 is built from 19 residues. J gave up 5 bases and V 5 bases, and 22 bases lay outside the gene matches. Germline CDR1 reads MDHEN; CDR2 reads SYDVKM. The CDR3 nucleotides read TGTGCCAGCAGTCCAAGGACAGGGAGAACTACGGAACTTTGGTATGGCTACACCTTC. It translates to CASSPRTGRTTELWYGYTF.

The rearrangement joins TRBV13 to TRBJ2-7; 10 positions match TRBD2. The germline gives CDR1 PRHDT, CDR2 FYEKMQ (reference sequence). The CDR3 contains 15 residues. After removal of 4 bases from V and 1 base from J, the junction contained 4 bases not matched to a gene. In DNA, the CDR3 is TGTGCCAGCAGCTCTGGACTAGCGGATTCCTACGAGCAGTACTTC. As protein: CASSSGLADSYEQYF.

This chain connects TRBV7-8 to TRBJ2-7, with unresolved D. Germline assignment: CDR1 SGHVS and CDR2 FQNEAQ. The V end lost 2 bases, the J end lost 3 bases, and 11 bases lay between the germline ends. CDR3 length: 14 amino acids. Here the CDR3 DNA reads TGTGCCAGCAGCTTATTAGGACGGAGCTACGAGCAGTACTTC. It translates to CASSLLGRSYEQYF.

Concerning this clone itself: Its ends do not fully match the called genes, so a read error is possible. The genes are TRBV7-7 and TRBJ2-1, with D perhaps TRBD1 (7 bases). The germline V gene has CDR1 SSHAT and CDR2 FNYEAQ (reference sequence). CDR3 length equals 14 residues. The chain's CDR3 is CASSLEPGGHEQFF. The CDR3 bases are TGTGCTAGCAGCTTAGAGCCAGGGGGGCATGAGCAGTTCTTC.

Here the CDR3 reads CASSFGQGVGTGELFF. The CDR3 nucleotides are TGTGCCAGCAGTTTCGGACAGGGCGTAGGCACCGGGGAGCTGTTTTTT. The V call is TRBV28, the J call TRBJ2-2, with 8 bases identical to TRBD1. Trimming at V came to 3 bases and at J to 4 bases, leaving 7 bases not matched to a gene. The germline V gene encodes CDR1 MDHEN and CDR2 SYDVKM. The CDR3 contains 16 residues.

The chain combines TRBV7-2 with TRBJ1-2; D is unresolved. V shed 5 bases and J shed 8 bases, with 12 bases lying between them. CDR3 length: 12 amino acids. Germline loops: CDR1 SGHTA, CDR2 FQGNSA. CDR3 residues: CASSPQIGGYTF. The CDR3 bases are TGTGCCAGCAGCCCTCAAATAGGGGGCTACACCTTC.

The rearrangement links TRBV9 to TRBJ2-2; no definite D call. Germline loops: CDR1 SGDLS, CDR2 YYNGEE. V lost 0 bases and J 0 bases, leaving 9 bases between the germline ends. The CDR3 has 16 amino acids. The CDR3 loop reads CASSVDGEPNTGELFF. The CDR3 bases are TGTGCCAGCAGCGTAGATGGAGAGCCGAACACCGGGGAGCTGTTTTTT.

The chain uses TRBV27 and TRBJ1-2, with 7 bases aligning to TRBD1. V lost 3 bases and J lost 4; bases outside the gene matches: 8. The germline gives CDR1 MNHEY, CDR2 SMNVEV (reference sequence). The CDR3 is 15 residues long. The DNA for the CDR3 is TGTGCCAGCAGTTTTTCTCAGGGGGGAGGCTATGGCTACACCTTC. Protein product: CASSFSQGGGYGYTF.

The genes are TRBV7-9 and TRBJ1-1; TRBD1 might be the D (5 bases). This CDR3 contains 14 residues. Germline V lookup: CDR1 SEHNR, CDR2 FQNEAQ (reference sequence). V lost 4 bases and J 0 bases, leaving 9 bases between the germline ends. CDR3 region: CASSSRDLNTEAFF. The CDR3 DNA is TGTGCCAGCAGCTCCCGGGACCTGAACACTGAAGCTTTCTTT. Supplemented by reference TRBV7-9 and TRBJ1-1, the full variable domain reads DTGVSQNPRHKITKRGQNVTFRCDPISEHNRLYWYRQTLGQGPEFLTYFQNEAQLEKSRLLSDRFSAERPKGSFSTLEIQRTEQGDSAMYLCASSSRDLNTEAFFGQGTRLTVV.

The chain recombines TRBV2 with TRBJ1-5; TRBD1 might be the D (5 bases). The length of the CDR3 is 15 residues. With 5 bases removed from V and 0 bases from J, the gap between germline ends came to 11 bases. The germline V gene has CDR1 SNHLY and CDR2 FYNNEI. The CDR3 is CASSLEGASNQPQHF. For the CDR3, the DNA is TGTGCCAGCAGTTTGGAAGGGGCTAGCAATCAGCCCCAGCATTTT. Variable domain in full (rest from reference TRBV2 and TRBJ1-5): EPEVTQTPSHQVTQMGQEVILRCVPISNHLYFYWYRQILGQKVEFLVSFYNNEISEKSEIFDDQFSVERPDGSNFTLKIRSTKLEDSAMYFCASSLEGASNQPQHFGDGTRLSIL.

The CDR3 loop reads CASSIMIGYEQYF. DNA for the CDR3: TGTGCCAGTAGTATAATGATCGGGTACGAGCAGTACTTC. V and J are TRBV19 and TRBJ2-7; D gene uncertain. V gave up 2 bases and J gave up 4 bases, with 9 bases separating them. The germline gives CDR1 LNHDA, CDR2 SQIVND (reference sequence). The CDR3 is 13 residues long.

The genes are TRBV10-1 and TRBJ2-3; D might be TRBD2 (5 bases). Germline V gene sequence: CDR1 WNHNN, CDR2 SYGVQD (reference sequence). The V gene lost 4 bases and the J gene lost 1 base, with 15 bases spanning the gap. The CDR3 has 16 residues. The CDR3 protein is CASSGPGIGGTDTQYF. CDR3 bases: TGCGCCAGCAGTGGCCCCGGGATTGGGGGCACAGATACGCAGTATTTT.

This clone was detected once. The rearrangement uses TRBV27 and TRBJ2-3; no clear D. This CDR3 has 13 amino acids. V lost 3 bases and J lost 4, with 8 bases in between. CDR1 and CDR2 (germline): MNHEY, SMNVEV (reference sequence). The CDR3 sequence: CASSFGPADTQYF. The DNA of the CDR3 is TGTGCCAGCAGTTTCGGACCGGCAGATACGCAGTATTTT.

V and J are TRBV11-2 and TRBJ2-1; no reliable D call. The CDR3 sequence is 15 residues long. V was cut by 1 base and J by 0 bases, with 7 bases left in between. Germline V gene lookup returns CDR1 SGHAT and CDR2 FQNNGV. The chain's CDR3 is CASSLGASSYNEQFF. As DNA, the CDR3 is TGTGCCAGCAGCTTAGGAGCGAGCTCCTACAATGAGCAGTTCTTC.

On this clone: This sample includes further DNA sequences coding for the same CDR3. This chain links TRBV4-1 with TRBJ1-5, with D possibly being TRBD1 (6 bases). V lost 1 base to trimming and J lost 4 bases, with 8 bases between them. Germline CDR1 and CDR2: MGHRA and YSYEKL. This CDR3 is built from 14 residues. CDR3 coding DNA: TGCGCCAGCAGCCAAGCCACAGGGAATCAGCCCCAGCATTTT. Translating it yields CASSQATGNQPQHF.

The V and J genes are TRBV2 and TRBJ1-1; D remains ambiguous. The CDR3 runs 17 residues. The germline CDR1 and CDR2 sequences are SNHLY and FYNNEI. V was clipped by 2 bases and J by 2 bases, with 18 bases between them. This chain's CDR3 is CASSEWEGSLLNTEAFF. Here the CDR3 DNA reads TGTGCCAGCAGTGAATGGGAGGGTTCCTTACTAAACACTGAAGCTTTCTTT.

This clone was seen once. The chain combines TRBV11-2 with TRBJ2-5; D unclear. The germline V gene has CDR1 SGHAT and CDR2 FQNNGV. Deletions cut 1 base from V and 2 bases from J, with 5 bases between. This CDR3 has 13 amino acids. CDR3 nucleotide sequence: TGTGCCAGCAGCTTAGTAGGGCAAGAGACCCAGTACTTC. It yields the protein CASSLVGQETQYF.